This paragraph covers one T cell receptor beta chain sequence. The antigen remains undetermined. These data belong to a study of T cell repertoires in cytomegalovirus infection. As for the study in general: From public TCR beta signatures came an indication of both CMV infection and matching HLA type.

MiXCR, applied by TCRdb to the reads, yields one record per CDR3 protein. Seen here are 630,000 or so distinct CDR3 sequences, more than 20% observed once, and the top ten hold under 8.5%. Germline V gives CDR1 KGHDR, CDR2 SFDVKD. V lost 8 bases and J lost 4; bases outside the gene matches: 5. The CDR3 runs 14 residues. Overall study results and limits: Ex vivo responses were dominated by HLA-C-restricted CMV-specific TCR beta clonotypes.

The material sequenced was CD8+ T cells from PBMCs. The chain employs TRBV24-1 and TRBJ2-1, with 9 bases matching TRBD2. This sequence originates from a human donor in good health (CMV status not recorded). Some clones in this sample may be carry-over from other donors' samples. CDR3 DNA sequence: TGTGCCACCAAGGGCGGGGGGGCGTACAATGAGCAGTTCTTC. This encodes CATKGGGAYNEQFF.